This T cell receptor beta chain is from a study of cytomegalovirus exposure and HLA in healthy donors (dated 2017 in TCRdb). General notes on the study: In an earlier analysis of several hundred of the donors, less than 350 Gb of sequence data and 95 million to 130 million unique TCR beta sequences from about 190 million T cells were reported. The aim of the study was to test whether cataloging public T cell receptors could identify signatures of past pathogen exposure. The number of typed donors differed by locus: roughly 629-640 for A, B, C, DRB1 and DQB1; 522 for DQA1; over 600 for DPA1; and around 470 for DPB1. Both class I and class II loci were covered by HLA typing, at four-digit resolution. A later analysis re-examined previously published TCR beta repertoires from hundreds of donors and added high-resolution HLA genotyping to investigate patterns of TCR occurrence. The genetic ancestry cluster associated with self-reported Caucasian donors included around four fifths of the 398 genotyped donors. In a later genetic analysis, genome-wide SNP genotypes for about three fifths of the roughly 670 donors were used, and that subset was treated as a discovery cohort. An earlier analysis of several hundred of the donors applied high-throughput TCR beta sequencing to assess whether each TCR beta V gene segment acted as functional or pseudogenic. An early release that covered about 600 HLA-typed donors contained approximately 300 gigabases of sequencing data and 75 million to 100 million unique TCR sequences. Roughly five DR-DQ haplotypes were handled as single units for association and clustering, since linkage in the cohort was strong. On average, 235,054 unique TCR beta nucleotide sequences were sequenced per donor among roughly 430 genotyped donors of the cohort, with about 19% of those sequences being non-productive. Rather than drawing on any new phenotypic data, the later analysis identified candidate immune exposures from TCR beta sequences and the way those sequences occurred across donors. Alongside the repertoire data, information on donor age, sex, ethnicity and CMV serostatus was compiled. The T cell repertoires of some 670 subjects were profiled by immunosequencing and related to cytomegalovirus serostatus. Every repertoire in the discovery cohort had been generated on one and the same sequencing platform. A separate validation cohort of roughly 130 different subjects was used in addition to the 666-subject first cohort. The study combined high-throughput TCR immunosequencing, statistical association of individual TCRs with disease status, and machine learning to predict cytomegalovirus infection status.

The cohort comprised fewer than 750 healthy bone marrow donors. All cohort members were sampled while nominally healthy, although unrecorded immune exposures were likely present. The donor tested CMV seronegative, placing the donor among the roughly 350 seronegative members of the cohort. Each donor provided a peripheral blood sample, and peripheral blood mononuclear cells were used for TCR beta sequencing. Genomic DNA was extracted from the blood cell samples with the Qiagen DNeasy Blood Extraction Kit. Library generation was performed with the immunoSEQ multiplex PCR assay. For the multiplex PCR, a mixture combining 60 forward primers for TCR Vbeta segments and 13 reverse primers for TCR Jbeta segments was used. The CDR3 region of rearranged TCR beta genes was amplified from genomic DNA with a multiplex PCR assay. The amplified TCR beta libraries were sequenced on the Illumina HiSeq System as 87-base-pair reads. The paper's processing steps were these. A later analysis tallied approximately 87 million unique TCR beta chains across the 550 to 850 repertoires, and about 12 million of those chains were shared by two or more donors. To remove PCR and sequencing errors, raw reads were error-corrected and collapsed into unique sequences using a nearest-neighbor algorithm that merged closely related sequences. CDR3 sequences were aligned to IMGT reference sequences to assign V, D and J gene segments. For a sequence to be retained, a match of at least six nucleotides to both a V gene segment and a J gene segment was required. A rearrangement was called productive if the CDR3 had no stop codons and remained in frame with V and J, and every other rearrangement was called non-productive. CDR3 was defined according to IMGT convention as the region running from the second conserved V-encoded cysteine to the conserved J-encoded phenylalanine. The earlier analysis of about 590 of the donors excluded sequences that lacked an unambiguous match to a single V gene segment. In an earlier analysis of roughly 500 of the donors, V segments were called functional above 56.7% productive rearrangements and were called segregating when the between-donor standard deviation exceeded 5%. A statistical classification framework was built to diagnose cytomegalovirus status from the catalog of TCR beta chain sequences. A later analysis assigned V and J genes by comparing TCR nucleotide sequences with IMGT/GENE-DB human TR gene sequences. A later analysis assigned CDR3 sequences and most-parsimonious VDJ recombination scenarios with the TCRdist pipeline. In a later analysis, each TCR beta chain was defined by its CDR3 amino acid sequence together with its V-gene family, and reads without a unique V-gene family were excluded. To address suspected cross-contamination and a sequencing artifact, a later analysis removed a few hundred highly shared, low-generation-probability nucleotide sequences. A later analysis calculated a clonal expansion index for each public chain from normalized within-repertoire ranks of inferred template counts. In a later analysis, generation probabilities were computed with a VDJ recombination model fitted to out-of-frame rearrangements, and the resulting probabilities were checked against IGoR. In a later analysis, TCR-TCR, TCR-HLA and TCR-CMV co-occurrence was scored with hypergeometric tests, and a repertoire-size bias correction was applied to TCR pairs. A later analysis estimated false discovery rates by permuting HLA or CMV assignments 20 times. In a later analysis, co-occurring TCRs were grouped with DBSCAN, and TCRdist sequence similarity was added when clustering was performed within HLA-allele-positive subsets. For co-occurrence clustering, repertoires with fewer than 30,000 or more than 120,000 public chains were excluded, along with a handful of repertoires with anomalous nucleotide sharing. TCRdb stores this immuneACCESS table with in-frame sequences only. Part of the clones is absent; in the studies checked, under half of the shortfall reflects unresolved V genes, and no reason is known for the rest. D and trimming were read from the DNA, whereas the V and J calls and clone size are those reported in that table. For this sample there are over 150,000 clones; around 86% appear just once. Of the sample, 1.6% falls within the top ten clones.

Comments on this clone: Its antigen has not been determined. No much larger clonotype is one base removed from it; base qualities were not supplied.

V is shortened by 0 bases, J by 4 bases, and the region joining them spans 12 bases. Reading the germline V gene gives CDR1 MNHNS and CDR2 SASEGT. The CDR3 runs 15 residues from the cysteine to the phenylalanine. Just the 45-base CDR3 DNA is kept, in frame starting at base 1. The paper as a whole reports these results and caveats: A later analysis reported that several top co-occurrence clusters appeared linked to parvovirus B19, influenza, CMV and Epstein-Barr virus. A later analysis found that HLA-associated TCR beta chains were more clonally expanded and had lower generation probabilities than equally common non-associated chains. Only TCR beta chains were sequenced in this cohort, and the absence of alpha or paired-chain data limited detectable features. A further reported finding was that TCR beta sequences accurately predicted the HLA-A and HLA-B alleles for most subjects in the first cohort. Presence/absence analyses assumed roughly uniform sequencing depth across donors, an assumption that may not hold. CMV serostatus was the only immune exposure information available for the cohort. A few of the identified cytomegalovirus-associated TCR beta chains were confirmed in vitro to be specific for cytomegalovirus antigens. In a later analysis, TCR association rates were found to vary across HLA loci, with the most associated TCRs seen for DRB1 alleles and the fewest for HLA-C alleles. According to the authors, the approach could potentially be generalized to other disease states and immunological phenotypes. Because the 87-base-pair reads could not distinguish some IMGT-functional V segments, including TRBV6-2 and TRBV6-3, those segments were excluded. Roughly 17 rarely observed V segments, including chromosome 9 orphons, were excluded from the earlier analysis of several hundred of the donors because counts were too low. Broadly in line with IMGT annotations, most TCR beta V segments showed up in productive rearrangements about 87% or about 30% of the time in an earlier analysis of around 550 of the donors. Across donors, most TCR sequences were observed very rarely, whereas some public TCRs were present in many individuals. When HLA alleles, especially DR and DQ, strongly co-occurred, TCR associations were difficult to assign to individual alleles. A later analysis found that most CMV-associated TCR beta chains appeared HLA-restricted, with HLA associations seemingly driven largely by CMV exposure. A later genetic analysis reported fewer N-insertions in productive TCRs among donors in an Asian-associated ancestry cluster than the roughly 700-donor mean. The sequencing pipeline was judged likely to have produced a cluster of highly shared sequence variants as a technical artifact. A total of 150 to 200 TCR beta chains were listed by the study as associated with cytomegalovirus. Correlated functional status among segregating V segments might be attributable to linkage disequilibrium, but an unknown experimental factor could not be ruled out. Because HLA typing was missing for some donors at each locus, association tests included only the typed subset. An association between a missense DCLRE1C variant and V-gene and J-gene trimming of TCR beta chains was found in a later genetic analysis and replicated in an independent cohort. The classifier was reported to diagnose cytomegalovirus status with high specificity and sensitivity in both the original and validation cohorts. A later analysis associated about 18,000 TCR beta sequences with specific HLA alleles at a false discovery rate of 0.05.

This TCR came from a man over 45 in good health and CMV-seronegative. The chain joins TRBV6-1 to TRBJ1-2; the D segment cannot be called with confidence. The sequencing input was PBMCs. In nucleotide form, the sequence is TGTGCCAGCAGTGAAGCGCCGGGTAACCTCTATGGCTACACCTTC. This translates into CASSEAPGNLYGYTF.